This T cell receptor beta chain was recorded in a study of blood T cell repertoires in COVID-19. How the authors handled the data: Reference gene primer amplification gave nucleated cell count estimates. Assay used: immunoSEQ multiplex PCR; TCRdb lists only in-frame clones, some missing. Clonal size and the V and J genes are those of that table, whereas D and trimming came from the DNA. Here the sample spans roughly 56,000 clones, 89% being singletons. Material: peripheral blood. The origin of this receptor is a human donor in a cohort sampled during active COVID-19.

The CDR3 coding sequence is TGTGCCAGCAGTTGGAACAGGGGAGGGACCCAGTACTTC. Translating it yields CASSWNRGGTQYF. The rearrangement joins TRBV12-3 or TRBV12-4 to TRBJ2-5; D may be TRBD1 (7 bases). V lost 4 bases to trimming and J lost 7 bases, with 13 bases between them. This CDR3 is built from 13 residues.